Described below is a single T cell receptor beta chain sequence and its context. The antigen remains undetermined. In preparing the TRB cDNA libraries, 5' RACE with UMI labels was used. For each CDR3 protein, TCRdb gives one entry from its re-call of the 5' RACE reads, without DNA. Recorded for this sample: about 130,000 distinct CDR3 sequences. CD8+ T cell subsets were each sorted in triplicate, about 290,000 cells apiece. Naive CD8+ T cells displayed a CD45RO-CCR7+CD27+CD95- phenotype. The germline CDR1 and CDR2 sequences are MDHEN and SYDVKM. This CDR3 is built from 16 residues. These data come from a study of CXCR3-negative and CXCR3-positive naive CD8 T cells. Study-wide results and limits: The study found comparably high diversity in both naive subsets and much lower diversity in memory CD8+ cells.

V gene TRBV28 combines with J gene TRBJ2-7; the D call from TCRdb, TRBD2, cannot be confirmed without DNA. Sample: naive CXCR3- CD8+ T cells from blood. Documented subset: CD45RO-CCR7+CD27+CD95- naive CD8+ T cells lacking CXCR3 (TNR3-). The sequence was obtained from a human donor in good health. Some clones in this sample may be carry-over from other donors' samples. The CDR3 spells CASTYAGLSLMDEQYF.